This T cell receptor beta chain was obtained from a study of response to subunit inactivated influenza vaccine. Whole-study findings and limits: Each seasonal flu vaccination may recruit only limited new T cells, authors suggested.

Germline V lookup: CDR1 LGHDT, CDR2 YNNKEL (reference sequence). The CDR3 runs 15 residues. The J segment lost 5 bases and the V segment lost 4 bases, leaving 10 bases of the junction unmatched. TCRdb re-called the RT-PCR reads with MiXCR, one entry per CDR3 protein. The repertoire holds around 200,000 distinct CDR3 sequences, with about 10% as singletons. As regards this clonotype: The antigen remains unidentified.

The rearrangement links TRBV3-1 to TRBJ2-7, with 8 bases lining up with TRBD1. This clonotype was obtained from a man in his fifties who received an inactivated influenza vaccine. Material: non-naive T cells sorted from PBMCs, obtained on the day of vaccination. CDR3 sequence: CASSRGGQGANEQYF. The CDR3, as DNA: TGTGCCAGCAGCCGGGGAGGTCAGGGGGCTAACGAGCAGTACTTC.